A single T cell receptor (beta chain) is shown here with its context. In this sample, this clonotype turned up many times. There is no known antigen for this receptor. One base away there is no much larger clone; base qualities are not given. This entry belongs to a study of spatial heterogeneity in lung cancer (dated by TCRdb to about 2019). For context, the study as a whole: Beta-chain transcripts were consistently detected in greater numbers than alpha-chain transcripts, which likely reflects a higher abundance of beta-chain transcripts. TCR alpha and beta repertoires were quantitatively compared across multiple tumor regions, matched nontumor lung and blood in non-small cell lung cancer. At surgery, roughly 220 tumor regions, 63 to 70 matched nontumor lung samples and some 54 PBMC samples were TCR-sequenced for both alpha and beta chains. Nonsynonymous mutation counts, determined by whole-exome sequencing of tumor tissue, were related to TCR repertoire features. In the raw uncorrected reads, each unique combination of TCR and UMI appeared more than ten times on average. Study-wide conclusions, independent of this receptor: Confirming at a functional level the hypothesis that regional TCRs recognize regional mutations was considered to require additional single-cell paired TCR alpha and beta sequencing. Ubiquitous expanded tumor TCRs were detected in blood more often at tumor resection than at routine follow-up.

Preparation of the library involved 5' RACE. The sequencer was a NextSeq 500. The TCR library protocol attached a unique molecular identifier to each TCR cDNA molecule to allow correction of PCR and sequencing errors. The original methods were these. TCR identification, UMI-based error correction and CDR3 extraction were performed with Decombinator tools. Expanded TCRs were defined as those above a frequency of 2 per 1,000, corresponding to the top 1% of the tumor frequency distribution. Each repertoire was subsampled 100 times to 5,000 TCRs, after which Renyi diversity was computed with the R vegan package. CDR3 similarity networks were built from amino acid triplet string-kernel similarity, connecting CDR3s with pairwise similarity above 0.82. TCRdb applied fastp at Q25 and MiXCR to the public reads, then kept only in-frame beta chains. Under each unique CDR3 protein, matching rows form one entry showing the most common genes and DNA. These V and J calls originate from TCRdb's pipeline instead of the authors' own analysis. Across this sample there are some 52,000 distinct CDR3 sequences, with about 7% seen only once. Roughly 2.7% of the sample is held by the ten biggest clonotypes.

The CDR3 starts with the cysteine, ends with the phenylalanine, and has 13 residues. The kept DNA is CDR3 alone, 39 bases in frame from the first base. CDR1 and CDR2, per the germline V gene, are SQVTM and ANQGSEA. V loses 4 bases, J loses 11 bases, and the germline ends lie 20 bases apart. The time point label, read with the paper, signifies: sample taken at primary tumor resection. Without any cell sorting, TCR sequencing was performed on whole RNA extracted either from tumor and nontumor lung tissue or from cryopreserved PBMC samples. The donors were around 69 patients from the lung TRACERx cohort who had early-stage, untreated non-small cell lung cancer. Only patients with enough RNA available from two or more tumor regions were chosen for TCR sequencing.

The sequencing here drew on PBMCs, taken at surgery. This clonotype originated in a female donor with early-stage non-small cell lung cancer. The rearranged chain carries TRBV29-1 and TRBJ1-1, with TRBD1 as a weak D call on 6 bases. The encoded CDR3 is CSVAPGHLEEAFF. DNA sequence: TGCAGCGTTGCCCCGGGACACCTCGAGGAGGCTTTCTTT.